This T cell receptor beta chain was profiled in a study of control samples from healthy donors and cancer patients. Sequenced by immunoSEQ multiplex PCR; TCRdb stores in-frame clones only, minus some. The sample records under 150,000 clones, 80% to 90% being singletons. About this clone itself: The sample has other DNA sequences that encode this CDR3 too.

This CDR3 contains 11 residues. Looked up from germline, CDR1 is KGHSH and CDR2 is LQKENI. The V end lost 3 bases, the J end lost 4 bases, and 4 bases lay between the germline ends. The receptor was isolated from a woman under 40 in good health. Input material: blood. The chain has TRBV18 and TRBJ2-7; unclear D gene. The DNA of the CDR3 is TGTGCCAGCTCACCGGAATACGAGCAGTACTTC. It yields the protein CASSPEYEQYF.